Below are 14 T cell receptor beta chains sequenced from a single sample in a study of regulatory T cells in long-lasting Graves disease. Documented time point: newly diagnosed GD, antithyroid drugs for less than 3 months. TCR sequences were obtained from RNA taken from PBMCs. With iRepertoire HTBI primers and Arm-PCR of CDR3 regions, TCR beta libraries were built. MiXCR, applied by TCRdb to the multiplex PCR reads, yields one record per CDR3 protein. This table holds 680,000 or so distinct CDR3 sequences, 16% found once. The same data also went into a second study, on T cells in Graves' hyperthyroidism and ophthalmopathy.

The sequencing used peripheral blood mononuclear cells (PBMCs), collected at new diagnosis, from a patient treated with antithyroid drugs. These receptors were collected from a woman between 25 and 40 years old with Graves disease.

In its sample, this clonotype was seen many times. The chain links TRBV20-1 to TRBJ1-2, with a weak D call TRBD1 (6 bases). The CDR3 covers 13 residues. V was pared by 3 bases and J by 6 bases, with 14 bases between. The germline V gene has CDR1 DFQATT and CDR2 SNEGSKA (reference sequence). The CDR3 is CSASFTGLDGYTF. CDR3 DNA: TGCAGTGCTAGTTTTACAGGGTTGGATGGCTACACCTTC.

This clonotype was recorded at least ten times. The chain uses TRBV11-2 and TRBJ1-1; possibly TRBD1 for D (5 bases). V was shortened by 5 bases and J by 4 bases, with 14 bases between the two germline ends. The CDR3 is made up of 14 amino acids. CDR1 is SGHAT, CDR2 FQNNGV, per germline. CDR3 in DNA: TGTGCCAGCAGCCTAGGGGATGTCGGCACTGAAGCTTTCTTT. Protein: CASSLGDVGTEAFF.

The V call is TRBV19, the J call TRBJ2-2; 7 nucleotides align to TRBD1. The V segment lost 3 bases and the J segment 4 bases; nucleotides outside the gene matches: 5. CDR1 LNHDA and CDR2 SQIVND come from the germline V gene (reference sequence). The CDR3 is made up of 15 amino acids. CDR3 in DNA: TGTGCCAGTAGTATTAATCCAGGGGGCACCGGGGAGCTGTTTTTT. Encoded protein: CASSINPGGTGELFF. The entire variable domain, with the rest obtained from reference TRBV19 and TRBJ2-2, is as follows: DGGITQSPKYLFRKEGQNVTLSCEQNLNHDAMYWYRQDPGQGLRLIYYSQIVNDFQKGDIAEGYSVSREKKESFPLTVTSAQKNPTAFYLCASSINPGGTGELFFGEGSRLTVL.

The sample holds many counts of this clonotype. CDR3 DNA sequence: TGTGCCAGCAGTTCCGGACCGGGCGAGCAGTACTTC. Protein sequence: CASSSGPGEQYF. The chain uses TRBV28 and TRBJ2-7, with no clear D. CDR1 is MDHEN, CDR2 SYDVKM, per germline. V was clipped by 4 bases and J by 6 bases, with 10 bases between them. The CDR3 sequence is 12 residues long.

The chain employs TRBV30 and TRBJ2-5, with D possibly matching TRBD2 (6 bases). The CDR3 totals 15 residues. V was cut by 2 bases and J by 5 bases, with 18 bases left in between. The V gene's germline CDR1 is GTSNPN and CDR2 SVGIG (reference sequence). The CDR3 spells CAWSPGLRRGETQYF. The CDR3, as DNA: TGTGCCTGGAGTCCCGGACTACGCCGGGGGGAGACCCAGTACTTC.

The sample holds many counts of this clonotype. J is TRBJ2-1 and V is TRBV20-1; D might be TRBD2 (5 bases). Germline-derived CDR1 and CDR2 are DFQATT and SNEGSKA (reference sequence). This CDR3 comprises 15 residues. The V end was cut by 3 bases, the J end by 0 bases, with 12 bases between. The CDR3 is CSASGIPSSYNEQFF. The CDR3 DNA reads as TGCAGTGCTAGCGGGATTCCTAGCTCCTACAATGAGCAGTTCTTC.

This clonotype was counted ten times or more. The J gene is TRBJ1-4, the V gene TRBV28, with D possibly being TRBD1 (5 bases). This CDR3 region has 14 residues. Trimming left V 4 bases short and J 8 bases short, with 14 bases between. Germline V gene sequence: CDR1 MDHEN, CDR2 SYDVKM. CDR3 sequence: CASSSGGGGEKLFF. In nucleotides, the CDR3 is TGTGCCAGCAGTTCCGGGGGAGGTGGCGAAAAACTGTTTTTT.

This clonotype was seen at least ten times. The V and J genes are TRBV10-3 and TRBJ2-3, with 10 positions matching TRBD2. The trim removed 3 bases at V and 1 base at J, leaving 7 bases unmatched. The CDR3 extends over 17 amino acids. Germline loops: CDR1 ENHRY, CDR2 SYGVKD. The CDR3 DNA follows: TGTGCCATCAGTGACCCTAGCGGGAGTGGGGGCACAGATACGCAGTATTTT. The encoded protein is CAISDPSGSGGTDTQYF.

The chain uses TRBV5-1 and TRBJ1-2; a weak D match, TRBD1 (5 bases). Looked up from germline, CDR1 is SGHRS and CDR2 is YFSETQ. This CDR3 spans 14 amino acids. V dropped 5 bases and J dropped 1 base, with 12 bases sitting between them. The CDR3 DNA sequence: TGCGCCAGCAGGATTGGCGGGGGTAACTATGGCTACACCTTC. Amino acids: CASRIGGGNYGYTF.

This clonotype was recorded many times. The chain couples TRBV6-2 or TRBV6-3 to TRBJ2-3; D is unclear. This CDR3 spans 11 amino acids. The germline V gene has CDR1 MNHEY and CDR2 SVGEGT. Deletions cut 6 bases from V and 4 bases from J, with 5 bases between. CDR3 in amino acids: CASRVSDTQYF. CDR3 DNA sequence: TGTGCCAGCAGGGTATCAGATACGCAGTATTTT.

This clonotype showed up just a few times. A much larger clone differs from this one at a single base, so this may be a read error. The J gene is TRBJ2-7, the V gene TRBV27; D call uncertain. The CDR3 has 15 residues. The germline gives CDR1 MNHEY, CDR2 SMNVEV (reference sequence). V was trimmed by 6 bases and J by 6 bases, leaving 21 bases between them. The CDR3 is CASRKTIPSRSEQYF. The CDR3, as DNA: TGTGCCAGCAGAAAGACGATTCCTAGTCGCTCCGAGCAGTACTTC.

The chain employs TRBV29-1 and TRBJ2-3, with 7 bases fitting TRBD2. Trimming cost V 4 bases and J 2 bases; bases outside gene matches: 9. Germline V gene data show CDR1 as SQVTM and CDR2 as ANQGSEA. The CDR3 is 15 residues long. The CDR3 coding sequence is TGCAGCGTTGGTAAAAGGGGAGGGGACACAGATACGCAGTATTTT. Its protein product is CSVGKRGGDTDTQYF.

This clonotype was observed many times. V gene TRBV18 combines with J gene TRBJ1-1; D is unclear. This CDR3 has 11 amino acids. Trimming removed 8 bases at V and 9 bases at J, with 13 bases between. Germline assignment: CDR1 KGHSH and CDR2 LQKENI. The CDR3 sequence: CASSQGSKAFF. The CDR3 DNA sequence: TGTGCCAGCAGCCAAGGATCCAAAGCTTTCTTT.

A few counts support this clonotype. This sequence joins TRBV6-1 and TRBJ1-4; D might be TRBD1 (6 bases). The CDR3 runs 17 residues. Trimming removed 7 bases at V and 0 bases at J, with 18 bases between. Germline lookup yields CDR1 MNHNS and CDR2 SASEGT. CDR3 loop: CASTRPWRGATNEKLFF. CDR3 DNA sequence: TGTGCCAGCACTAGACCTTGGAGGGGGGCAACTAATGAAAAACTGTTTTTT.